Listed below are T cell receptor beta chains from one sample, sequenced in a study of graft-versus-host responses after intestinal transplantation. Their antigens remain unidentified. The repertoire was sequenced with immunoSEQ multiplex PCR; TCRdb's copy has only in-frame clones and lacks some. The repertoire holds roughly 120,000 clones, with around 90% as singletons. This sample comprised unstimulated CD4+ T cells sorted from spleen or lymph node cells, obtained before transplant. The origin of the receptors is a human donor who was the organ donor for an intestinal transplant. Both conserved end residues are part of each CDR3. The D gene is left open where the match is weak. Size is stated for part of the rows, as once, few or many counts, or as a class when the clone is expanded.

d_gene,abundance,v_gene,j_gene,CDR3aa,CDR3nt
TRBD1,-,TRBV29-1,TRBJ1-1,CSACLTGANTEAFF,TGCAGCGCCTGTTTGACAGGGGCGAACACTGAAGCTTTCTTT
-,-,TRBV28,TRBJ1-3,CASSLRFSGNTIYF,TGTGCCAGCAGTTTAAGGTTCTCTGGAAACACCATATATTTT
TRBD2,-,TRBV6-5,TRBJ2-7,CASSYLAGVSYEQYF,TGTGCCAGCAGTTACTTAGCGGGAGTGTCCTACGAGCAGTACTTC
TRBD2,-,TRBV5-5,TRBJ2-2,CASSHASGGNTGELFF,TGTGCCAGCAGCCATGCAAGCGGGGGGAACACCGGGGAGCTGTTTTTT
TRBD1,-,TRBV28,TRBJ2-1,CASSLPRGSSYNEQFF,TGTGCCAGCAGTCTCCCCAGGGGGAGCTCCTACAATGAGCAGTTCTTC
TRBD2,-,TRBV4-3,TRBJ2-1,CASSLWTSGRDEQFF,TGCGCCAGCAGCCTCTGGACTAGCGGGAGGGATGAGCAGTTCTTC
-,-,TRBV27,TRBJ2-2,CASSPSIGTPVPGELFF,TGTGCCAGCAGTCCATCCATCGGGACCCCGGTCCCCGGGGAGCTGTTTTTT
TRBD1,-,TRBV19,TRBJ2-4,CAGSNRGRENIQYF,TGTGCCGGTAGTAACAGGGGGCGGGAAAACATTCAGTACTTC
-,-,TRBV7-3,TRBJ2-3,CASSLLGGTDTQYF,TGTGCCAGCAGCTTATTGGGAGGCACAGATACGCAGTATTTT
-,once,TRBV19,TRBJ2-2,CASSISGELFF,TGTGCCAGTAGTATTAGCGGGGAGCTGTTTTTT
-,-,TRBV21-1,TRBJ2-2,CASRDAPVADAGELFF,TGTGCCAGCAGGGATGCCCCGGTTGCGGACGCCGGGGAGCTGTTTTTT
-,-,TRBV9,TRBJ1-5,CASSLDQGNQPQHF,TGTGCCAGCAGCCTGGACCAGGGAAATCAGCCCCAGCATTTT
TRBD1,-,TRBV6-5,TRBJ1-5,CASRANRGHQPQHF,TGTGCCAGCAGAGCAAACAGGGGACATCAGCCCCAGCATTTT
-,-,TRBV6-5,TRBJ2-5,CASSLGLAGETQYF,TGTGCCAGCAGTTTGGGCCTCGCGGGAGAGACCCAGTACTTC
-,few,TRBV7-2,TRBJ1-1,CASSLGQNTEAFF,TGTGCCAGCAGCTTAGGACAGAACACTGAAGCTTTCTTT
-,-,TRBV15,TRBJ2-7,CATSREWGRAQNEQYF,TGTGCCACCAGCAGAGAGTGGGGCAGGGCCCAGAACGAGCAGTACTTC
-,few,TRBV7-9,TRBJ1-1,CASSFYQEDTEAFF,TGTGCCAGCAGCTTCTATCAGGAGGACACTGAAGCTTTCTTT
TRBD1,-,TRBV9,TRBJ1-4,CASSAGTGGRNEKLFF,TGTGCCAGCAGCGCCGGGACAGGGGGTCGGAATGAAAAACTGTTTTTT
TRBD2,-,TRBV6-6,TRBJ2-7,CASRASGSHEQYF,TGTGCCAGCCGGGCTAGCGGGAGTCACGAGCAGTACTTC
TRBD1,few,TRBV27,TRBJ1-2,CASSLSGRGLPGGYTF,TGTGCCAGCAGTTTATCGGGCAGGGGGCTCCCTGGGGGCTACACCTTC
-,-,TRBV19,TRBJ2-1,CASRGGTNYNEQFF,TGTGCCAGCAGAGGCGGGACAAACTACAATGAGCAGTTCTTC